The 27 T cell receptor beta chains presented below share a single source sample, sequenced in a study of T-cell memory formation after mild COVID-19. TCRdb fed the 5' RACE reads into MiXCR, producing one record per CDR3 protein. This table holds 49,000 or so distinct CDR3 sequences, about 7% found once. The sequencing sample was made of PBMCs or a T cell subset sorted from them (not recorded which). The source is a young man who had mild COVID-19 (a few samples of this study predate the infection). Cell type and time point are not known.

The chain has TRBV29-1 and TRBJ2-2, with a possible D match to TRBD2 (5 bases). Per the germline V gene, CDR1 is SQVTM and CDR2 is ANQGSEA. The CDR3 spans 12 residues. V lost 3 bases, J lost 5 bases, and 7 bases lay in between. CDR3 sequence reads: CSVERGTGELFF. The CDR3 coding sequence is TGCAGCGTTGAGCGCGGGACCGGGGAGCTGTTTTTT.

This chain joins TRBV7-3 and TRBJ1-1; D unresolved. The CDR3 has 13 amino acids. Between the trimmed V and J ends, which lost 6 bases and 0 bases, there was a span of 8 bases. In germline, CDR1 is SGHTA, CDR2 FQGTGA. In DNA, the CDR3 is TGTGCCAGCAGGACCGCAATGAACACTGAAGCTTTCTTT. Amino acids: CASRTAMNTEAFF. Supplemented by reference TRBV7-3 and TRBJ1-1, the full variable domain reads GAGVSQTPSNKVTEKGKYVELRCDPISGHTALYWYRQSLGQGPEFLIYFQGTGAADDSGLPNDRFFAVRPEGSVSTLKIQRTERGDSAVYLCASRTAMNTEAFFGQGTRLTVV.

This clonotype was observed a handful of times. This rearrangement joins TRBV5-1 to TRBJ2-3; 10 nucleotides align to TRBD2. Germline CDR1 reads SGHRS; CDR2 reads YFSETQ. This CDR3 is 15 amino acids long. V was pared by 3 bases and J by 1 base, with 2 bases of the junction left unmatched. The CDR3 DNA is TGCGCCAGCAGCTATGGGACTAGCGGCACAGATACGCAGTATTTT. It yields the protein CASSYGTSGTDTQYF.

The rearrangement links TRBV10-3 to TRBJ1-1; TRBD1 matches 10 bases. The V gene end was trimmed by 1 base and the J gene end by 4 bases; junction bases not matched to a gene: 6. The germline V gene encodes CDR1 ENHRY and CDR2 SYGVKD. This CDR3 is 16 amino acids long. This CDR3 reads CAISEWDRGLITEAFF. CDR3 sequence (DNA): TGTGCCATCAGTGAGTGGGACAGGGGATTGATCACTGAAGCTTTCTTT.

This clonotype was recorded many times. The chain employs TRBV18 and TRBJ2-4; unclear D gene. The V gene's germline CDR1 is KGHSH and CDR2 LQKENI. Trimming stripped 3 bases from V and 2 bases from J, with 11 bases between. This CDR3 comprises 15 residues. CDR3 DNA: TGTGCCAGCTCACCCGCCGAAACTACCAAAAACATTCAGTACTTC. Protein: CASSPAETTKNIQYF. Full variable domain (rest looked up from reference TRBV18 and TRBJ2-4): NAGVMQNPRHLVRRRGQEARLRCSPMKGHSHVYWYRQLPEEGLKFMVYLQKENIIDESGMPKERFSAEFPKEGPSILRIQQVVRGDSAAYFCASSPAETTKNIQYFGAGTRLSVL.

This clonotype was picked up a small number of times. The chain has TRBV4-3 and TRBJ1-4; 8 nucleotides match TRBD1. This CDR3 is built from 15 residues. The V gene end was trimmed by 1 base and the J gene end by 10 bases; junction bases not matched to a gene: 8. Germline CDR1 is LGHNA and CDR2 is YSLEER. The CDR3 DNA reads as TGCGCCAGCAGCCAAGGACTGGACAGGGCTGGAAAACTGTTTTTT. Translating gives CASSQGLDRAGKLFF.

The chain employs TRBV9 and TRBJ1-4; maybe TRBD1 (5 bases). Trimming took off 0 bases at V and 7 bases at J, with 13 bases between the two ends. This CDR3 has 15 amino acids. Germline V gene lookup returns CDR1 SGDLS and CDR2 YYNGEE. The CDR3 DNA follows: TGTGCCAGCAGCGTAGGTGAGGGGAGGACTGAAAAACTGTTTTTT. It translates to CASSVGEGRTEKLFF.

The rearrangement uses TRBV10-3 and TRBJ2-1, with D possibly being TRBD2 (5 bases). From germline, CDR1 is ENHRY and CDR2 SYGVKD. The CDR3 runs to 14 residues. The V end was cut by 6 bases, the J end by 4 bases, with 13 bases between. CDR3 region: CAISRDQSYNEQFF. The CDR3 nucleotides read TGTGCCATCAGCCGGGATCAGAGTTACAATGAGCAGTTCTTC.

The table lists this clonotype with a few counts. This sequence joins TRBV11-3 and TRBJ2-1; 8 bases are shared with TRBD2. The CDR3 is 14 amino acids. Trimming removed 5 bases from V and 9 bases from J; junction bases left unmatched: 9. The germline V gene has CDR1 SGHNT and CDR2 YENEEA. The CDR3 spells CASSRGGRVAEQFF. Here the CDR3 DNA reads TGTGCCAGCAGCCGGGGGGGCCGGGTGGCTGAGCAGTTCTTC.

At least ten counts were recorded for this clonotype. V is TRBV7-6 and J is TRBJ2-3; possible D gene TRBD1, 6 bases. Trimming removed 6 bases from V and 4 bases from J, with 8 bases in between. This CDR3 contains 12 residues. Germline V gives CDR1 SGHVS, CDR2 FNYEAQ. The CDR3 bases are TGTGCCAGCAGTTCAGGGGCAGATACGCAGTATTTT. It yields the protein CASSSGADTQYF.

This clonotype was seen a handful of times. This sequence joins TRBV4-3 and TRBJ2-5; D is unresolved. Trimming took off 1 base at V and 2 bases at J, with 20 bases between the two ends. The germline CDR1 and CDR2 sequences are LGHNA and YSLEER. The CDR3 extends over 18 amino acids. CDR3 protein: CASSQGGRSQTLQETQYF. The CDR3 coding sequence is TGCGCCAGCAGCCAAGGTGGCCGCAGCCAAACACTTCAAGAGACCCAGTACTTC.

This clonotype was seen repeatedly, ten times or more. V and J are TRBV7-2 and TRBJ2-3; 13 nucleotides agree with TRBD2. With 3 bases clipped from V and 2 bases from J, the junction kept 5 bases outside the gene matches. Looked up from germline, CDR1 is SGHTA and CDR2 is FQGNSA. This CDR3 has 17 amino acids. The CDR3 DNA sequence: TGTGCCAGCAGCTTGACTAGCGGGGGGATTCTCACAGATACGCAGTATTTT. Protein product: CASSLTSGGILTDTQYF.

This clonotype has at least ten counts. The chain joins TRBV7-6 to TRBJ2-5; TRBD2 matches 11 bases. Germline-derived CDR1 and CDR2 are SGHVS and FNYEAQ. The CDR3 extends over 18 amino acids. V shed 0 bases and J 2 bases; nucleotides not matched to a gene: 8. CDR3 residues: CASSLASSGGPKQETQYF. The CDR3 DNA reads TGTGCCAGCAGCTTAGCCTCTAGCGGGGGGCCGAAGCAAGAGACCCAGTACTTC. Full variable domain (outside the CDR3, taken from reference TRBV7-6 and TRBJ2-5): GAGVSQSPRYKVTKRGQDVALRCDPISGHVSLYWYRQALGQGPEFLTYFNYEAQQDKSGLPNDRFSAERPEGSISTLTIQRTEQRDSAMYRCASSLASSGGPKQETQYFGPGTRLLVL.

A few counts support this clonotype. The chain couples TRBV11-2 to TRBJ1-1, with unresolved D. Germline V gene sequence: CDR1 SGHAT, CDR2 FQNNGV. Trimming took off 0 bases at V and 5 bases at J, with 10 bases between the two ends. The CDR3 totals 14 residues. CDR3 protein: CASSLDPTSTEAFF. For the CDR3, the DNA is TGTGCCAGCAGCTTAGATCCCACGTCGACTGAAGCTTTCTTT.

This clonotype occurred a few times. The V and J genes are TRBV5-1 and TRBJ2-1; the D call may be TRBD1 or TRBD2 (6 bases each). This CDR3 contains 15 residues. Germline V gene data show CDR1 as SGHRS and CDR2 as YFSETQ. Trimming stripped 5 bases from V and 2 bases from J, with 14 bases between. The DNA of the CDR3 is TGCGCCAGCAGTCCCGGGGGCACGACCTACAATGAGCAGTTCTTC. Translated, it gives CASSPGGTTYNEQFF.

The V and J genes are TRBV6-2 or TRBV6-3 and TRBJ2-7; D uncertain. V lost 2 bases and J 0 bases, leaving 8 bases between the germline ends. The CDR3 runs 14 residues. Per the germline V gene, CDR1 is MNHEY and CDR2 is SVGEGT. CDR3 loop: CASSYGRGSYEQYV. DNA for the CDR3: TGTGCCAGCAGTTACGGACGAGGCTCCTACGAGCAGTACGTC.

The table lists this clonotype with many counts. V gene TRBV15 combines with J gene TRBJ1-5; 9 bases map to TRBD1. CDR1 is LNHNV, CDR2 YYDKDF, per germline (reference sequence). The length of the CDR3 is 14 residues. With V trimmed by 5 bases and J by 4 bases, 3 bases remained unmatched. CDR3 in amino acids: CATSGTGTNQPQHF. The CDR3 DNA reads TGTGCCACCAGCGGGACAGGGACAAATCAGCCCCAGCATTTT. The entire variable domain, with the rest obtained from reference TRBV15 and TRBJ1-5, is as follows: DAMVIQNPRYQVTQFGKPVTLSCSQTLNHNVMYWYQQKSSQAPKLLFHYYDKDFNNEADTPDNFQSRRPNTSFCFLDIRSPGLGDTAMYLCATSGTGTNQPQHFGDGTRLSIL.

This clonotype was found many times. V is TRBV7-9 and J is TRBJ2-3; D perhaps matches TRBD2 (5 bases). Germline CDR1 and CDR2: SEHNR and FQNEAQ (reference sequence). The CDR3 spans 14 residues. V lost 1 base to trimming and J lost 5 bases, with 10 bases between them. The CDR3 sequence: CASSLGARGDTQYF. The CDR3 DNA is TGTGCCAGCAGCTTAGGCGCCCGGGGAGATACGCAGTATTTT.

A few counts support this clonotype. The rearrangement joins TRBV4-3 to TRBJ1-5, with D possibly TRBD1 on 5 matching bases. Germline V lookup: CDR1 LGHNA, CDR2 YSLEER. Trimming shortened V by 1 base and J by 6 bases, and 16 bases separated the two germline ends. This CDR3 is built from 16 residues. As DNA, the CDR3 is TGCGCCAGCAGCCAAGGTACTCCTGAGAGGGGTCAGCCCCAGCATTTT. Its translation: CASSQGTPERGQPQHF.

The chain combines TRBV19 with TRBJ2-1; 10 positions match TRBD2. This CDR3 has 16 residues. Germline V gene sequence: CDR1 LNHDA, CDR2 SQIVND (reference sequence). After removal of 9 bases from V and 1 base from J, the junction contained 9 bases not matched to a gene. This CDR3 reads CASAPLSGGSYNEQFF. CDR3 coding DNA: TGTGCCAGCGCACCTCTTAGCGGGGGGTCCTACAATGAGCAGTTCTTC.

This clonotype was seen a few times. The rearrangement uses TRBV5-1 and TRBJ2-5, with 10 bases fitting TRBD2. Germline CDR1 is SGHRS and CDR2 is YFSETQ. With V trimmed by 6 bases and J by 3 bases, 8 bases remained unmatched. There are 15 residues in the CDR3. The CDR3 coding sequence is TGCGCCAGCATGGTCCCCACTAGCGGGGAAGAGACCCAGTACTTC. Amino acid sequence: CASMVPTSGEETQYF.

This clonotype was recorded many times. This chain uses TRBV21-1 with TRBJ2-7; the table's D call TRBD1 went unverified against the DNA. TRBV21-1 is a recognized pseudogene. This CDR3 has 16 residues. This chain's CDR3 is CASSKALGDRAHEQYV. For the CDR3, the DNA is TGTGCCAGCAGCAAAGCGCTTGGGGACAGGGCGCACGAGCAGTACGTC.

J is TRBJ2-1 and V is TRBV5-1; D perhaps matches TRBD1 (5 bases). Trimming pared 1 base from V and 10 bases from J, leaving 9 bases between. The CDR3 covers 12 residues. Germline V gene lookup returns CDR1 SGHRS and CDR2 YFSETQ. The CDR3 spells CASSLQGIEQFF. The CDR3 bases are TGCGCCAGCAGCTTGCAGGGAATAGAGCAGTTCTTC.

This clonotype was found a few times. This chain joins TRBV5-1 and TRBJ1-4; D gene ambiguous. The CDR3 runs to 13 residues. Germline V CDR1 and CDR2: SGHRS, YFSETQ. V gave up 5 bases and J gave up 6 bases, with 11 bases separating them. Written as DNA, the CDR3 is TGCGCCAGCAGTTTCCAACGGGATGAAAAACTGTTTTTT. Amino acids: CASSFQRDEKLFF.

The gene calls are TRBV7-2 and TRBJ2-5; D ambiguous. The CDR3 contains 15 residues. The germline V and J ends were trimmed by 5 bases and 3 bases, with 16 bases remaining between them. Per germline, CDR1 SGHTA and CDR2 FQGNSA. DNA of the CDR3: TGTGCCAGCAGCGGAAGACCTTCTGTAGAAGAGACCCAGTACTTC. This sequence encodes CASSGRPSVEETQYF.

In this sample, this clonotype turned up a few times. The gene calls are TRBV4-1 and TRBJ1-4; 8 bases are a match to TRBD1. With 3 bases clipped from V and 8 bases from J, the junction kept 5 bases outside the gene matches. Germline-derived CDR1 and CDR2 are MGHRA and YSYEKL. This CDR3 contains 14 residues. CDR3 bases: TGCGCCAGCAGCCAGGACAGGGTGGGGGAAAAACTGTTTTTT. It encodes CASSQDRVGEKLFF.

The CDR3 DNA reads TGTGCCAGCAGCGTCGACCGGGACGGCTATGGCTACACCTTC. Translating it yields CASSVDRDGYGYTF. The V and J genes are TRBV27 and TRBJ1-2; D might be TRBD1 (5 bases). Germline CDR1 and CDR2: MNHEY and SMNVEV (reference sequence). This CDR3 comprises 14 residues. The germline V and J ends were trimmed by 6 bases and 4 bases, with 15 bases remaining between them.